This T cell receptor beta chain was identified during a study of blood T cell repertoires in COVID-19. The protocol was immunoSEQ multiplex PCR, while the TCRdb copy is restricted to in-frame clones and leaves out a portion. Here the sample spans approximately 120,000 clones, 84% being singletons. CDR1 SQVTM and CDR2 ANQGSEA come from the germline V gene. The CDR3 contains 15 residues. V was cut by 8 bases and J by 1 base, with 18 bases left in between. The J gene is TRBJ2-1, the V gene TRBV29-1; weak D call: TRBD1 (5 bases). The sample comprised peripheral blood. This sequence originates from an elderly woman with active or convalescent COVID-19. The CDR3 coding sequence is TGCAGCACCCAAGGGGCGGTGGGGTCCTACAATGAGCAGTTCTTC. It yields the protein CSTQGAVGSYNEQFF.